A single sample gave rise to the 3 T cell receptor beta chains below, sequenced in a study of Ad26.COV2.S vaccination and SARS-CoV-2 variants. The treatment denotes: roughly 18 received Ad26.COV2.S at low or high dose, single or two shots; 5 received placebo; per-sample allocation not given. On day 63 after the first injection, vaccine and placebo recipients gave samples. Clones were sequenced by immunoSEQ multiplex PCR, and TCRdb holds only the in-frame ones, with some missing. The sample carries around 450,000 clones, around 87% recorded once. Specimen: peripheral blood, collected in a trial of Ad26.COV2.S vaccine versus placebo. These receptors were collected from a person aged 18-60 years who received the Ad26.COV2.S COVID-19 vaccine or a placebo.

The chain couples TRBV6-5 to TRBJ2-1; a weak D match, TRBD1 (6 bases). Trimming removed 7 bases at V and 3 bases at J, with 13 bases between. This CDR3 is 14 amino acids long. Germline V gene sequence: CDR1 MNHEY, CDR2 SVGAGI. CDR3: CASTQGSLYNEQFF. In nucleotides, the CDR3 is TGTGCCAGCACCCAGGGGTCCCTCTACAATGAGCAGTTCTTC.

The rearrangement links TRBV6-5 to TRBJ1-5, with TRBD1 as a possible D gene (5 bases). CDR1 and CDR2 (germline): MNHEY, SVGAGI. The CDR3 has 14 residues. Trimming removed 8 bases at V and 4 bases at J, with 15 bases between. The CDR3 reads CASDRSGGNQPQHF. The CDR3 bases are TGTGCCAGCGACAGAAGTGGAGGGAATCAGCCCCAGCATTTT.

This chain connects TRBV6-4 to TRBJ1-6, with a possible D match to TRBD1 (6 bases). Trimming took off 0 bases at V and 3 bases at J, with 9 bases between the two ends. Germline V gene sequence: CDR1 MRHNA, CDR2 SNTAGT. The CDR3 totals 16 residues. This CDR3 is CASSDSGGFYNSPLHF. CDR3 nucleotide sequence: TGTGCCAGCAGTGACTCGGGGGGCTTCTATAATTCACCCCTCCACTTT.